The rows below give T cell receptor beta chains drawn from one sample of a study of cytotoxic CD8 clonotypes in ibrutinib-treated CLL. Sequenced by immunoSEQ multiplex PCR; TCRdb stores in-frame clones only, minus some. The sample holds approximately 330,000 clones, just under 80% seen once. The sequenced sample was PBMCs, obtained before ibrutinib treatment. Receptor source: a human donor with chronic lymphocytic leukemia. The CDR3 runs from the conserved cysteine through the conserved F or W. D genes are given only for firm matches. The size of a clone is reported for some rows only, either as once, few or many, or as a class for expanded clones.

V gene	D gene	clone size	J gene	CDR3 DNA	CDR3 protein
TRBV2	-	-	TRBJ2-7	TGTGCCAGCAGTAACCGACCCAGGAGCTCCTACGAGCAGTACTTC	CASSNRPRSSYEQYF
TRBV18	-	-	TRBJ1-5	TGTGCCAGCTCACCTGGGCGGTCCAATCAGCCCCAGCATTTT	CASSPGRSNQPQHF
TRBV10-1	-	-	TRBJ2-5	TGCGCCAGCAGTGAGTCCGGGACCCAGTACTTC	CASSESGTQYF
TRBV27	TRBD1	-	TRBJ1-5	TGTGCCGTGGGACAGGTTTTCAATCAGCCCCAGCATTTT	CAVGQVFNQPQHF
TRBV30	-	-	TRBJ2-1	TGTGCCTGGAGTGTAAGGGCAGGAGCCCGTTCTTGGGGGCAGTTCTTC	CAWSVRAGARSWGQFF
TRBV2	-	-	TRBJ1-2	TGTGCCAGCAGGCCCGGCCTACTGGGTGGCTACACCTTC	CASRPGLLGGYTF
TRBV7-4	-	-	TRBJ1-4	TGTGCCAGCAGCTTATTGGGACGGTTTAATGAAAAACTGTTTTTT	CASSLLGRFNEKLFF
TRBV7-6	TRBD2	-	TRBJ2-2	TGTGCCAGCAGCTTAGCGACTAGCGGGACCGGGGAGCTGTTTTTT	CASSLATSGTGELFF
TRBV14	TRBD1	-	TRBJ2-7	TGTGCCAGCAGCCCCCCAGGGGGCGAGCAGTACTTC	CASSPPGGEQYF
TRBV30	-	few	TRBJ1-1	TGTGCCTCCTATGATGGGACCGGCACTTTCTTT	CASYDGTGTFF
TRBV2	TRBD1	-	TRBJ1-5	TGTGCCAGCAGTGGACAGGGGGATAGCAATCAGCCCCAGCATTTT	CASSGQGDSNQPQHF
TRBV28	TRBD1	-	TRBJ1-4	TGTGCCAGCAGTTTAGGAGGGGGCTTTGAAAAACTGTTTTTT	CASSLGGGFEKLFF
TRBV30	-	-	TRBJ1-1	TGTGCCTGGTTCCCTTCCTCCCTGAACACTGAAGCTTTCTTT	CAWFPSSLNTEAFF
TRBV27	-	few	TRBJ2-7	TGTGCCAGCAGTTTCGGGGCTTACTACGAGCAGTACTTC	CASSFGAYYEQYF
TRBV6-1	TRBD1	-	TRBJ1-5	TGTGCCAGCAGCAACAGGGGATTGCAGCCCCAGCATTTT	CASSNRGLQPQHF